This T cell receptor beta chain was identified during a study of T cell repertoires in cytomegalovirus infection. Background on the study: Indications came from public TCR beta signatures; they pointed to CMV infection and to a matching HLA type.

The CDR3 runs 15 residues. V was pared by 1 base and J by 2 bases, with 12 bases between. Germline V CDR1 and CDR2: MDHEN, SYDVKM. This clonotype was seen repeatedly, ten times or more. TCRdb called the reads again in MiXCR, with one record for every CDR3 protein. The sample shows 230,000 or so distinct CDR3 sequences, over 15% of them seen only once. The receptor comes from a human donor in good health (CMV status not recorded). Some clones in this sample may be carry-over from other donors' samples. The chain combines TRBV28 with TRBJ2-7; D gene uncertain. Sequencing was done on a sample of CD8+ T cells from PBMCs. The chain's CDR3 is CASSLFTYKTYEQYF. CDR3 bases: TGTGCCAGCAGTTTATTCACATACAAGACCTACGAGCAGTACTTC.